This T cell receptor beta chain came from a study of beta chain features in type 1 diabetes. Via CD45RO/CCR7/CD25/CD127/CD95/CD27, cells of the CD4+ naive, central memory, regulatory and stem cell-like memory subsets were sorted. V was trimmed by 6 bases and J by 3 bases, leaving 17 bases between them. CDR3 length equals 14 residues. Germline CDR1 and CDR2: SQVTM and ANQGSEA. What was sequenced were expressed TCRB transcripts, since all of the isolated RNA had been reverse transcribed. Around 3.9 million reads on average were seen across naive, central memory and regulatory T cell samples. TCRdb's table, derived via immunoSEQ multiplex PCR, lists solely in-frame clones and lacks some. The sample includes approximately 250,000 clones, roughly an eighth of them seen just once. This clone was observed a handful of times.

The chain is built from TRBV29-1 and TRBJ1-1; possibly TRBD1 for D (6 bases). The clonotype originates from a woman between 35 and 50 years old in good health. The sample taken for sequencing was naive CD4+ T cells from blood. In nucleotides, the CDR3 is TGCAGCGTCAGGGGCGTTCCCTGGGACACTGAAGCTTTCTTT. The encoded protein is CSVRGVPWDTEAFF.